Each of the 23 T cell receptor beta chains below was sequenced from the same sample in a study. TCRdb re-derived calls from the RT-PCR reads in MiXCR, one entry per CDR3 protein. The top ten hold around 3.3% of the sample, which has about 680,000 distinct CDR3 sequences, over 12% seen once. Sequenced material: memory CD4+ T cells from blood. Every receptor here comes from a female donor in good health, serving as a healthy control.

This clonotype was seen a handful of times. V is TRBV6-2 or TRBV6-3 and J is TRBJ2-7, with TRBD2 matching over 7 bases. The V gene's germline CDR1 is MNHEY and CDR2 SVGEGT. The CDR3 has 15 amino acids. Trimming cost V 5 bases and J 1 base; bases outside gene matches: 8. The CDR3 region is CASSDVAGDSYEQYF. The CDR3 DNA reads as TGTGCCAGCAGTGATGTGGCGGGGGATTCCTACGAGCAGTACTTC.

In this sample, this clonotype turned up a few times. This sequence joins TRBV5-1 and TRBJ2-3, with a tentative D call TRBD1 (6 bases). Germline-derived CDR1 and CDR2 are SGHRS and YFSETQ. Trimming shortened V by 7 bases and J by 2 bases, and 14 bases separated the two germline ends. The CDR3 contains 14 residues. The chain's CDR3 is CASGETGPTDTQYF. CDR3 nucleotide sequence: TGCGCCAGCGGGGAGACAGGACCCACAGATACGCAGTATTTT.

This clonotype has just a few counts. J is TRBJ2-1 and V is TRBV20-1, with D possibly matching TRBD1 (5 bases). The germline gives CDR1 DFQATT, CDR2 SNEGSKA (reference sequence). The CDR3 is 14 amino acids. Between the trimmed V and J ends, which lost 3 bases and 4 bases, there was a span of 13 bases. In DNA, the CDR3 is TGCAGTGCTAGGGGGCCAGGGTTTTACAATGAGCAGTTCTTC. Residues: CSARGPGFYNEQFF.

This rearrangement joins TRBV12-3 or TRBV12-4 to TRBJ1-5, with 9 bases fitting TRBD1. This CDR3 spans 14 amino acids. J was trimmed by 4 bases and V by 6 bases; bases with no gene match: 4. The chain's CDR3 is CASRATGGNQPQHF. In DNA, the CDR3 is TGTGCCAGCAGAGCGACAGGGGGGAATCAGCCCCAGCATTTT.

This sequence joins TRBV6-2 or TRBV6-3 and TRBJ1-2, with 7 bases lining up with TRBD1. The CDR3 consists of 13 residues. Germline-derived CDR1 and CDR2 are MNHEY and SVGEGT. J gave up 7 bases and V 4 bases, and 6 bases lay outside the gene matches. The CDR3 spells CASSFDRVLGYTF. The CDR3 DNA sequence: TGTGCCAGCAGTTTCGACAGGGTCCTTGGCTACACCTTC.

This clonotype was detected a few times. The rearrangement uses TRBV7-2 and TRBJ2-2; a weak D match, TRBD1 (5 bases). This CDR3 has 14 residues. Germline loops: CDR1 SGHTA, CDR2 FQGNSA. Trimming cost V 5 bases and J 4 bases, with 11 bases left between them. CDR3 protein: CASSLWGPTGELFF. CDR3 in DNA: TGTGCCAGCAGCCTCTGGGGCCCCACCGGGGAGCTGTTTTTT.

This clonotype has ten or more counts. The V call is TRBV27, the J call TRBJ2-4, with D unclear. Trimming pared 5 bases from V and 0 bases from J, leaving 8 bases between. The CDR3 extends over 14 amino acids. CDR1 and CDR2 from the germline V gene are MNHEY and SMNVEV (reference sequence). Written as DNA, the CDR3 is TGTGCCAGCAGTCTCACCAGAGCCAAAAACATTCAGTACTTC. It codes for CASSLTRAKNIQYF.

A remark on this clonotype: One base away lies a much larger clone, so this may be a sequencing read error. This chain joins TRBV10-3 and TRBJ2-7, with unresolved D. The germline V gene encodes CDR1 ENHRY and CDR2 SYGVKD. The CDR3 has 13 residues. CDR3 nucleotides: TGTGCCAACAGTGAAGGTTTCGCTTACGAGCAGTACTTC. This codes for CANSEGFAYEQYF.

CDR3 in amino acids: CASSSPTSLNYGYTF. CDR3 bases: TGTGCCAGCAGTTCCCCCACTTCCCTTAACTATGGCTACACCTTC. This rearrangement joins TRBV6-2 or TRBV6-3 to TRBJ1-2; D ambiguous. This CDR3 spans 15 amino acids. V dropped 4 bases and J dropped 1 base, with 13 bases sitting between them. Germline CDR1 reads MNHEY; CDR2 reads SVGEGT.

This clonotype was recorded many times. J is TRBJ2-7 and V is TRBV29-1, with D perhaps being TRBD1 or TRBD2 (6 bases each). With 7 bases removed from V and 0 bases from J, the gap between germline ends came to 19 bases. The CDR3 is made up of 15 amino acids. CDR1 is SQVTM, CDR2 ANQGSEA, per germline. The CDR3 sequence is CSAVEGTRPSYEQYF. The CDR3 coding sequence is TGCAGCGCTGTGGAGGGGACACGGCCCTCCTACGAGCAGTACTTC.

This clonotype came up many times. This chain links TRBV4-1 with TRBJ1-6; D unclear. Trimming cost V 5 bases and J 6 bases, with 14 bases left between them. The CDR3 has 15 residues. The germline gives CDR1 MGHRA, CDR2 YSYEKL. CDR3 region: CASSSWKDPNSPLHF. The CDR3, as DNA: TGCGCCAGCAGCTCATGGAAGGACCCTAATTCACCCCTCCACTTT.

Ten or more counts support this clonotype. This sequence joins TRBV7-2 and TRBJ2-1; 7 positions match TRBD2. The germline CDR1 and CDR2 sequences are SGHTA and FQGNSA. Unmatched junction bases numbered 7, after V lost 1 base and J lost 4 bases. The CDR3 has 16 residues. CDR3 DNA sequence: TGTGCCAGCAGCTTAGTTGGGGGGGGGTTTTACAATGAGCAGTTCTTC. Its protein product is CASSLVGGGFYNEQFF.

The chain couples TRBV5-1 to TRBJ1-1; perhaps TRBD1 as D (5 bases). The CDR3 length is 13 residues. Germline V gene sequence: CDR1 SGHRS, CDR2 YFSETQ. V was cut by 5 bases and J by 4 bases, with 12 bases left in between. CDR3 residues: CASRHPQGTEAFF. The CDR3 coding sequence is TGCGCCAGCAGACACCCCCAGGGCACTGAAGCTTTCTTT.

This chain links TRBV9 with TRBJ2-7, with a weak D call TRBD1 (6 bases). Germline CDR1 is SGDLS and CDR2 is YYNGEE. The CDR3 spans 16 residues. Trimming cost V 0 bases and J 0 bases, with 13 bases left between them. CDR3 DNA: TGTGCCAGCAGCGTAGGGCCCCAGGGGAGCTCCTACGAGCAGTACTTC. This codes for CASSVGPQGSSYEQYF.

The chain combines TRBV27 with TRBJ1-1; TRBD1 matches 7 bases. The CDR3 is 14 residues long. J gave up 2 bases and V 7 bases, and 7 bases lay outside the gene matches. Germline CDR1 and CDR2: MNHEY and SMNVEV (reference sequence). CDR3 bases: TGTGCCAGCACCCGACAGGGTGTAAACACTGAAGCTTTCTTT. Its translation is CASTRQGVNTEAFF.

This clonotype was seen a handful of times. This chain links TRBV5-6 with TRBJ1-1; 10 positions agree with TRBD1. Trimming cost V 4 bases and J 10 bases; bases outside gene matches: 16. CDR1 SGHDT and CDR2 YYEEEE come from the germline V gene. The CDR3 is 16 residues long. The CDR3 region is CASSRRGQGQWSVAFF. The CDR3 coding sequence is TGTGCCAGCAGCAGAAGGGGACAGGGGCAATGGTCGGTAGCTTTCTTT.

Turning to this clonotype: The germline gene is not matched at one end of the junction; a read error may be the cause. V and J are TRBV20-1 and TRBJ1-1; D remains ambiguous. The CDR3 runs to 15 residues. CDR1 and CDR2 (germline): DFQATT, SNEGSKA (reference sequence). This CDR3 reads CSARDPGFAHTKAFF. The CDR3, as DNA: TGCAGTGCTAGAGATCCGGGTTTCGCGCACACTAAAGCTTTCTTT.

This clonotype appeared many times. The gene calls are TRBV7-8 and TRBJ1-3; D not certain. CDR1 and CDR2 from the germline V gene are SGHVS and FQNEAQ. The CDR3 has 15 amino acids. Trimming pared 7 bases from V and 0 bases from J, leaving 13 bases between. Here the CDR3 DNA reads TGTGCCAGCATCCTATCGGCCGACTCTGGAAACACCATATATTTT. Translation gives CASILSADSGNTIYF.

V usage is TRBV5-1 and J usage is TRBJ2-7; D remains unclear. Germline CDR1 is SGHRS and CDR2 is YFSETQ. The CDR3 totals 13 residues. V gave up 1 base and J gave up 5 bases, with 10 bases separating them. For the CDR3, the DNA is TGCGCCAGCAGCTTGAATCCCCCCAACGAGCAGTACTTC. Protein: CASSLNPPNEQYF.

This clonotype has at least ten counts. The chain uses TRBV5-1 and TRBJ2-5, with a tentative D call TRBD2 (6 bases). This CDR3 contains 15 residues. Germline V lookup: CDR1 SGHRS, CDR2 YFSETQ. V was cut by 0 bases and J by 5 bases, with 14 bases left in between. DNA of the CDR3: TGCGCCAGCAGCTTGGGGGGGGATCTGATTGAGACCCAGTACTTC. Translating it yields CASSLGGDLIETQYF.

This rearrangement joins TRBV10-3 to TRBJ2-7; D not resolved. Trimming pared 10 bases from V and 0 bases from J, leaving 13 bases between. The CDR3 spans 13 residues. The germline gives CDR1 ENHRY, CDR2 SYGVKD. The CDR3 loop is CATGPESSYEQYF. CDR3 bases: TGTGCCACCGGGCCAGAGAGCTCCTACGAGCAGTACTTC.

This clonotype appeared many times. The rearrangement joins TRBV20-1 to TRBJ1-2; D unclear. This CDR3 spans 16 amino acids. Per the germline V gene, CDR1 is DFQATT and CDR2 is SNEGSKA (reference sequence). The V gene lost 2 bases and the J gene lost 4 bases, with 20 bases spanning the gap. The CDR3 region has the DNA TGCAGTGCTAGATACTTCGGAACAGCCGCTGCCTATGGCTACACCTTC. It codes for CSARYFGTAAAYGYTF.

This clonotype was seen many times. This rearrangement joins TRBV20-1 to TRBJ2-5, with D perhaps TRBD2 (5 bases). The CDR3 consists of 11 residues. The germline V gene encodes CDR1 DFQATT and CDR2 SNEGSKA (reference sequence). CDR3 DNA: TGCAGCGCCCCGGGGTCGACAACCCAGTACTTC. This sequence encodes CSAPGSTTQYF.